These 29 T cell receptor beta chains share one sample of origin, sequenced in a study of Ad26.COV2.S vaccination and SARS-CoV-2 variants. Clones were sequenced by immunoSEQ multiplex PCR, and TCRdb holds only the in-frame ones, with some missing. The sample has 400,000 to 500,000 clones; 85% to 90% are singletons. This sample's treatment: about 20 received Ad26.COV2.S at low or high dose, single or two shots; about five received placebo; per-sample allocation not given. The samples were gathered on day 63 after the first injection of vaccine or placebo. Material: peripheral blood, obtained in a trial of Ad26.COV2.S vaccine versus placebo. Receptor source: a person aged 18-65 years who received the Ad26.COV2.S COVID-19 vaccine or a placebo.

The V call is TRBV4-2, the J call TRBJ1-1; 7 bases map to TRBD1. The V gene end was trimmed by 4 bases and the J gene end by 4 bases; junction bases not matched to a gene: 6. The CDR3 totals 14 residues. Germline V CDR1 and CDR2: LGHNA, YNFKEQ. The CDR3 protein is CASSLRTGPTEAFF. The CDR3 DNA follows: TGTGCCAGCAGCCTTCGGACAGGCCCCACTGAAGCTTTCTTT.

The V and J genes are TRBV19 and TRBJ2-2, with unresolved D. Trimming took 0 bases from V and 5 from J, leaving 7 bases between them. The CDR3 covers 14 residues. CDR1 and CDR2 from the germline V gene are LNHDA and SQIVND (reference sequence). CDR3 DNA sequence: TGTGCCAGTAGTATAGATGGGTGGACCGGGGAGCTGTTTTTT. Residues: CASSIDGWTGELFF.

The chain couples TRBV5-1 to TRBJ2-5; maybe TRBD1 (6 bases). The CDR3 is 15 amino acids. V lost 0 bases and J 7 bases, leaving 16 bases between the germline ends. CDR1 is SGHRS, CDR2 YFSETQ, per germline. CDR3 sequence reads: CASSLVGGFSGTQYF. The CDR3 DNA is TGCGCCAGCAGCTTGGTAGGGGGATTTTCGGGGACCCAGTACTTC.

As for this clone: At the DNA level, this CDR3 is encoded by other sequences in the same sample as well. V and J are TRBV9 and TRBJ1-5, with TRBD1 as a possible D gene (6 bases). CDR1 and CDR2 from the germline V gene are SGDLS and YYNGEE. Deletions cut 3 bases from V and 6 bases from J, with 13 bases between. The CDR3 runs to 14 residues. CDR3 amino acids: CASSAQGSGQPQHF. The DNA for the CDR3 is TGTGCCAGCAGCGCCCAGGGGAGTGGTCAGCCCCAGCATTTT.

This chain uses TRBV18 with TRBJ2-1, with D possibly matching TRBD1 (5 bases). V lost 3 bases and J 4 bases, leaving 16 bases between the germline ends. Germline-derived CDR1 and CDR2 are KGHSH and LQKENI. This CDR3 has 16 residues. The DNA of the CDR3 is TGTGCCAGCTCACCCTACAGCGTCAGGGTTTACAATGAGCAGTTCTTC. Encoded protein: CASSPYSVRVYNEQFF. Variable domain in full (rest from reference TRBV18 and TRBJ2-1): NAGVMQNPRHLVRRRGQEARLRCSPMKGHSHVYWYRQLPEEGLKFMVYLQKENIIDESGMPKERFSAEFPKEGPSILRIQQVVRGDSAAYFCASSPYSVRVYNEQFFGPGTRLTVL.

The CDR3 coding sequence is TGTGCCAGCAGCGTGGGGGGTGGGAATCAGCCCCAGCATTTT. This gives the protein CASSVGGGNQPQHF. J is TRBJ1-5 and V is TRBV7-2; TRBD1 is a possible D gene (5 bases). V lost 5 bases, J lost 4 bases, and 12 bases lay in between. The germline V gene has CDR1 SGHTA and CDR2 FQGNSA. There are 14 residues in the CDR3.

CDR3 sequence: CASGPGGASGEYEQYF. CDR3 in DNA: TGTGCCAGCGGCCCTGGGGGGGCTAGCGGGGAGTACGAGCAGTACTTC. This chain joins TRBV28 and TRBJ2-7; TRBD2 agrees at 9 bases. CDR3 size: 16 residues. The ends lost 8 bases at V and 4 bases at J; junction bases unmatched: 15. In germline, CDR1 is MDHEN, CDR2 SYDVKM.

This chain joins TRBV30 and TRBJ2-2, with 7 bases matching TRBD2. This CDR3 contains 12 residues. Trimming removed 2 bases from V and 6 bases from J; junction bases left unmatched: 0. Per the germline V gene, CDR1 is GTSNPN and CDR2 is SVGIG (reference sequence). The CDR3 nucleotides read TGTGCCTGGAGTCGGGGGGCCGGGGAGCTGTTTTTT. Protein sequence: CAWSRGAGELFF.

The chain is built from TRBV28 and TRBJ2-2; a weak D match, TRBD2 (5 bases). The V gene lost 6 bases and the J gene lost 6 bases, with 17 bases spanning the gap. Looked up from germline, CDR1 is MDHEN and CDR2 is SYDVKM. The CDR3 runs 15 residues. CDR3 in amino acids: CASSQTDEGAGELFF. The CDR3 DNA reads TGTGCCAGCAGCCAGACGGACGAGGGAGCCGGGGAGCTGTTTTTT.

The chain joins TRBV6-5 to TRBJ1-5; D ambiguous. Germline values: CDR1 MNHEY, CDR2 SVGAGI. The CDR3 consists of 15 residues. V gave up 6 bases and J gave up 3 bases, with 15 bases separating them. The DNA for the CDR3 is TGTGCCAGCAGGGCCTCGTGGTCAGACAATCAGCCCCAGCATTTT. This gives the protein CASRASWSDNQPQHF.

The chain recombines TRBV20-1 with TRBJ1-2, with 9 positions matching TRBD1. Germline trimming cut 3 bases from V and 6 bases from J; bases unmatched to any gene: 14. This CDR3 has 16 amino acids. The germline CDR1 and CDR2 sequences are DFQATT and SNEGSKA (reference sequence). The DNA for the CDR3 is TGCAGTGCTAGTTATGGGACAGGGATAGCGGGGAATGGCTACACCTTC. Encoded protein: CSASYGTGIAGNGYTF.

The rearrangement uses TRBV28 and TRBJ2-7; 9 bases align to TRBD1. Germline V lookup: CDR1 MDHEN, CDR2 SYDVKM. V was pared by 4 bases and J by 4 bases, with 11 bases of the junction left unmatched. This CDR3 spans 16 amino acids. CDR3 coding DNA: TGTGCCAGCAGTTACTTATGGGGGACAGGGACGTACGAGCAGTACTTC. It yields the protein CASSYLWGTGTYEQYF.

V usage is TRBV4-1 and J usage is TRBJ1-3; D gene uncertain. The length of the CDR3 is 13 residues. Trimming pared 1 base from V and 4 bases from J, leaving 5 bases between. Germline CDR1 MGHRA, CDR2 YSYEKL. As DNA, the CDR3 is TGCGCCAGCAGCCAAGGATTAGGAAACACCATATATTTT. It translates to CASSQGLGNTIYF.

V usage is TRBV9 and J usage is TRBJ2-2, with D possibly being TRBD1 (5 bases). CDR3 length: 13 amino acids. Germline V gene data show CDR1 as SGDLS and CDR2 as YYNGEE. V lost 3 bases to trimming and J lost 6 bases, with 9 bases between them. This CDR3 is CASSAPGPGELFF. In nucleotides, the CDR3 is TGTGCCAGCAGCGCCCCAGGGCCCGGGGAGCTGTTTTTT.

This clone was observed a handful of times. The rearrangement uses TRBV13 and TRBJ1-6, with D tentatively TRBD1 (5 bases). The CDR3 is 15 amino acids. In germline, CDR1 is PRHDT, CDR2 FYEKMQ (reference sequence). Trimming removed 1 base at V and 9 bases at J, with 13 bases between. The CDR3 DNA sequence: TGTGCCAGCAGCTTAGATCAGGGAGTAGGTTCACCCCTCCACTTT. Amino acid sequence: CASSLDQGVGSPLHF.

V and J are TRBV24-1 and TRBJ2-3; D is ambiguous. Germline V lookup: CDR1 KGHDR, CDR2 SFDVKD. Trimming shortened V by 3 bases and J by 5 bases, and 11 bases separated the two germline ends. This CDR3 contains 14 residues. CDR3 region: CATSDPTNRDTQYF. The CDR3 region has the DNA TGTGCCACCAGTGATCCTACAAATAGAGATACGCAGTATTTT.

This clone was recorded once. The V gene is TRBV4-3, the J gene TRBJ1-4; no reliable D call. V was shortened by 0 bases and J by 6 bases, with 20 bases between the two germline ends. Germline loops: CDR1 LGHNA, CDR2 YSLEER. The CDR3 runs to 18 residues. The CDR3: CASSQEGKGRYFDEKLFF. The DNA of the CDR3 is TGCGCCAGCAGCCAAGAAGGGAAAGGACGCTACTTTGATGAAAAACTGTTTTTT.

The rearrangement uses TRBV19 and TRBJ1-4; a weak D match, TRBD1 (6 bases). The germline V gene has CDR1 LNHDA and CDR2 SQIVND (reference sequence). The CDR3 length is 13 residues. The ends were cut back, 4 bases at V and 8 bases at J, with 11 bases in the middle. The CDR3 spells CASSKRGLEKLFF. CDR3 coding DNA: TGTGCCAGTAGTAAGAGGGGGTTAGAAAAACTGTTTTTT.

This chain joins TRBV12-3 or TRBV12-4 and TRBJ1-2; D gene uncertain. The CDR3 runs 13 residues. The germline V and J ends were trimmed by 3 bases and 2 bases, with 7 bases remaining between them. CDR3 nucleotide sequence: TGTGCCAGCAGTTTTCACAGAAACTATGGCTACACCTTC. It encodes CASSFHRNYGYTF.

This clone occurred once. This sequence joins TRBV7-2 and TRBJ2-5; TRBD2 aligns across 9 bases. V trimming: 4 bases; J trimming: 5 bases; junction bases outside the gene matches: 11. Germline lookup yields CDR1 SGHTA and CDR2 FQGNSA. CDR3 size: 16 residues. CDR3: CASSSPGLAGYETQYF. CDR3 nucleotides: TGTGCCAGCAGCTCCCCCGGTCTAGCGGGGTATGAGACCCAGTACTTC.

The CDR3 sequence: CASSIFAPAGTDTQYF. CDR3 nucleotides: TGTGCCAGTAGTATTTTTGCCCCCGCCGGCACAGATACGCAGTATTTT. The chain uses TRBV19 and TRBJ2-3; D gene uncertain. With 3 bases removed from V and 1 base from J, the gap between germline ends came to 14 bases. This CDR3 is 16 amino acids long. Germline V gene data show CDR1 as LNHDA and CDR2 as SQIVND (reference sequence).

The rearrangement uses TRBV20-1 and TRBJ1-3; no clear D gene. Germline-derived CDR1 and CDR2 are DFQATT and SNEGSKA (reference sequence). V lost 1 base to trimming and J lost 4 bases, with 2 bases between them. This CDR3 is 11 amino acids long. The CDR3 loop is CSARGGNTIYF. CDR3 in DNA: TGCAGTGCTAGAGGGGGAAACACCATATATTTT.

Comments on this clone: Other DNA sequences of this sample code for an identical CDR3. The rearrangement joins TRBV18 to TRBJ1-1; D is ambiguous. V gave up 0 bases and J gave up 2 bases, with 4 bases separating them. Germline V lookup: CDR1 KGHSH, CDR2 LQKENI. The CDR3 runs to 13 residues. This chain's CDR3 is CASSPPGNTEAFF. The DNA of the CDR3 is TGTGCCAGCTCACCACCGGGAAACACTGAAGCTTTCTTT.

The chain uses TRBV3-1 (or the pseudogene TRBV3-2) and TRBJ2-1, with D perhaps matching TRBD1 or TRBD2 (8 bases each). The CDR3 has 16 residues. V was pared by 4 bases and J by 4 bases, with 17 bases between. The germline V gene has CDR1 LGHDT and CDR2 YNNKEL (reference sequence). The CDR3, as DNA: TGTGCCAGCAGCCCCGGGGGGGACAGGAGATACAATGAGCAGTTCTTC. Translating gives CASSPGGDRRYNEQFF.

The chain combines TRBV5-5 with TRBJ1-2, with TRBD1 matching 7 bases. Germline-derived CDR1 and CDR2 are SGHKS and YYEKEE (reference sequence). The CDR3 sequence is 14 residues long. The J segment lost 2 bases and the V segment lost 4 bases, leaving 5 bases of the junction unmatched. Here the CDR3 reads CASSGMTGNYGYTF. The CDR3 bases are TGTGCCAGCAGCGGAATGACAGGGAACTATGGCTACACCTTC. The entire variable domain, with the rest obtained from reference TRBV5-5 and TRBJ1-2, is as follows: DAGVTQSPTHLIKTRGQQVTLRCSPISGHKSVSWYQQVLGQGPQFIFQYYEKEERGRGNFPDRFSARQFPNYSSELNVNALLLGDSALYLCASSGMTGNYGYTFGSGTRLTVV.

The CDR3 coding sequence is TGTGCCAGCAGCTTGTATCGGGGTATCGGCACCGGGGAGCTGTTTTTT. This sequence encodes CASSLYRGIGTGELFF. The chain combines TRBV5-5 with TRBJ2-2; possible D gene TRBD2, 5 bases. V lost 1 base and J lost 4, with 14 bases in between. This CDR3 spans 16 amino acids. From germline, CDR1 is SGHKS and CDR2 YYEKEE (reference sequence). The full variable domain, in which reference TRBV5-5 and TRBJ2-2 provide the parts outside the CDR3, is DAGVTQSPTHLIKTRGQQVTLRCSPISGHKSVSWYQQVLGQGPQFIFQYYEKEERGRGNFPDRFSARQFPNYSSELNVNALLLGDSALYLCASSLYRGIGTGELFFGEGSRLTVL.

Note on this clone: The junction departs from the called germline gene at one end, perhaps through a read error. The chain has TRBV18 and TRBJ1-6; D unclear. This CDR3 spans 13 amino acids. Germline CDR1 reads KGHSH; CDR2 reads LQKENI. The CDR3 loop reads CASSPSSNSPLHF. DNA for the CDR3: TGTGCCAGCTCACCCTCCTCTAATTCACCCCTCCACTTT.

V usage is TRBV5-6 and J usage is TRBJ2-7; perhaps TRBD2 as D (6 bases). The CDR3 is 13 amino acids. Germline CDR1 is SGHDT and CDR2 is YYEEEE. Trimming took 7 bases from V and 3 from J, leaving 14 bases between them. The CDR3: CASGLPGGYEQYF. DNA for the CDR3: TGTGCCAGCGGATTGCCCGGGGGCTACGAGCAGTACTTC.

The rearrangement uses TRBV21-1 and TRBJ1-3; TRBD1 is the table's D call, not checked against the DNA. TRBV21-1 is tagged as a pseudogene. The CDR3 loop spans 18 amino acids. This CDR3 is CASSPPSQAWVTGNTIYF. The CDR3 DNA reads as TGTGCCAGCAGCCCCCCTTCTCAGGCGTGGGTCACTGGAAACACCATATATTTT.